These T cell receptor beta chains were read from a single sample in a study of control samples from healthy donors and cancer patients. Clones were read by immunoSEQ multiplex PCR, and TCRdb kept only the in-frame ones, dropping some. The sample has more than 75,000 clones; under 90% are singletons. Sequencing was performed on blood. The receptors come from a man between 50 and 59 years old in good health. CDR3s include the opening cysteine and the closing phenylalanine or tryptophan. The order of the fields is V gene, J gene, clone size, D gene, CDR3 DNA, CDR3 protein. The D gene is left open where the match is weak. Part of the rows lack a size; the others show once, few, many or a class for expanded clones.

v_gene: TRBV12-3/TRBV12-4
j_gene: TRBJ2-1
abundance: NA
d_gene: NA
CDR3nt: TGTGCCAGCAGTCCAAACACTAATGAGCAGTTCTTC
CDR3aa: CASSPNTNEQFF

v_gene: TRBV29-1
j_gene: TRBJ1-2
abundance: NA
d_gene: NA
CDR3nt: TGCAGCGTTGAAGACCCCAGGGATGGCTACACCTTC
CDR3aa: CSVEDPRDGYTF

v_gene: TRBV5-5
j_gene: TRBJ2-6
abundance: NA
d_gene: TRBD2
CDR3nt: TGTGCCAGCAGCTTAGGCGGGGGGGCGTTAGGGGCCAACGTCCTGACTTTC
CDR3aa: CASSLGGGALGANVLTF

v_gene: TRBV20-1
j_gene: TRBJ2-5
abundance: NA
d_gene: TRBD2
CDR3nt: TGCAGTGCTATTGAGGTGGTAGCGGGGAGAGAGACCCAGTACTTC
CDR3aa: CSAIEVVAGRETQYF

v_gene: TRBV4-2
j_gene: TRBJ1-2
abundance: NA
d_gene: TRBD1
CDR3nt: TGTGCCAGCAGCCATGGGACAGGGGAGGTCTATGGCTACACCTTC
CDR3aa: CASSHGTGEVYGYTF

v_gene: TRBV7-8
j_gene: TRBJ1-6
abundance: NA
d_gene: TRBD1
CDR3nt: TGTGCCAGCAGCCAGAGAGGGGGACAGGGAGGTTCACCCCTCCACTTT
CDR3aa: CASSQRGGQGGSPLHF

v_gene: TRBV7-9
j_gene: TRBJ2-7
abundance: NA
d_gene: NA
CDR3nt: TGTGCCAGCAGCTTGGAGAGCTCCTACGAGCAGTACTTC
CDR3aa: CASSLESSYEQYF

v_gene: TRBV28
j_gene: TRBJ2-7
abundance: NA
d_gene: NA
CDR3nt: TGTGCCAGCAGTCCCCCCACGGGGGAGCAGTACTTC
CDR3aa: CASSPPTGEQYF

v_gene: TRBV5-6
j_gene: TRBJ1-1
abundance: NA
d_gene: TRBD1
CDR3nt: TGTGCCAGCAGCTCGGGACAGACTCCCATGAACACTGAAGCTTTCTTT
CDR3aa: CASSSGQTPMNTEAFF

v_gene: TRBV10-3
j_gene: TRBJ1-6
abundance: NA
d_gene: NA
CDR3nt: TGTGCCATCAGTGAAAAAATGGGTTCACCCCTCCACTTT
CDR3aa: CAISEKMGSPLHF

v_gene: TRBV19
j_gene: TRBJ1-1
abundance: NA
d_gene: TRBD1
CDR3nt: TGTGCCAGTAGTCTGGGACAGGGGTTTGAAGCTTTCTTT
CDR3aa: CASSLGQGFEAFF

v_gene: TRBV7-3
j_gene: TRBJ1-2
abundance: once
d_gene: NA
CDR3nt: TGTGCCTCGAGGCTGGGGGGCTACACCTTC
CDR3aa: CASRLGGYTF

v_gene: TRBV2
j_gene: TRBJ1-5
abundance: few
d_gene: TRBD1
CDR3nt: TGTGCCAGCAGATTTGGGGACAGCCTGAATCAGCCCCAGCATTTT
CDR3aa: CASRFGDSLNQPQHF

v_gene: TRBV19
j_gene: TRBJ2-5
abundance: NA
d_gene: NA
CDR3nt: TGTGCCAGTAGTATGGTAAGGGAATTGTACCATCAAGAGACCCAGTACTTC
CDR3aa: CASSMVRELYHQETQYF

v_gene: TRBV7-2
j_gene: TRBJ1-6
abundance: NA
d_gene: NA
CDR3nt: TGTGCCAGCAGCTCGACTCGCGGTTGGGATAATTCACCCCTCCACTTT
CDR3aa: CASSSTRGWDNSPLHF

v_gene: TRBV6-1
j_gene: TRBJ1-2
abundance: NA
d_gene: TRBD1
CDR3nt: TGTGCCAGCAGTGAAGCGGACAGGTTCTATGGCTACACCTTC
CDR3aa: CASSEADRFYGYTF

v_gene: TRBV25-1
j_gene: TRBJ1-2
abundance: once
d_gene: TRBD1
CDR3nt: TGTGCCAGCAGTGACGCGGGGACAGGGGGCGGAAGTGGCTACACCTTC
CDR3aa: CASSDAGTGGGSGYTF

v_gene: TRBV5-5
j_gene: TRBJ1-2
abundance: NA
d_gene: NA
CDR3nt: TGTGCCAGCAGGCACACCCCTACAGGTTGGGGTTATGGCTACACCTTC
CDR3aa: CASRHTPTGWGYGYTF

v_gene: TRBV24-1
j_gene: TRBJ2-2
abundance: NA
d_gene: NA
CDR3nt: TGTGCCACCAGTGATGGGGACGGTCCTACCGGGGAGCTGTTTTTT
CDR3aa: CATSDGDGPTGELFF

v_gene: TRBV5-4
j_gene: TRBJ2-3
abundance: once
d_gene: TRBD2
CDR3nt: TGTGCCAGCAGCTTGCAAGCGGGGAGCACAGATACGCAGTATTTT
CDR3aa: CASSLQAGSTDTQYF

v_gene: TRBV24-1
j_gene: TRBJ2-7
abundance: NA
d_gene: NA
CDR3nt: TGTGCCACCAGTGGTAACAACTACGAGCAGTACTTC
CDR3aa: CATSGNNYEQYF

v_gene: TRBV5-6
j_gene: TRBJ1-2
abundance: NA
d_gene: NA
CDR3nt: TGTGCCAGCAGCTTCAGGGCAGGTGGCTACACCTTC
CDR3aa: CASSFRAGGYTF

v_gene: TRBV10-1
j_gene: TRBJ1-5
abundance: few
d_gene: NA
CDR3nt: TGCGCCGCCTTTCAACAGCCCCAGCATTTT
CDR3aa: CAAFQQPQHF

v_gene: TRBV5-1
j_gene: TRBJ2-5
abundance: few
d_gene: TRBD2
CDR3nt: TGCGCCAGCAGCTTGACTAGCGTACAAGAGACCCAGTACTTC
CDR3aa: CASSLTSVQETQYF